This T cell receptor beta chain was observed in a study of blood T cell repertoires in COVID-19. Study as a whole: Whether acute or convalescent, the COVID-19 samples came from the United States, Italy and Spain.

In the source study's methods: Nucleated cell number was recorded as an estimate derived from reference gene primer amplification. TCRdb's table, derived via immunoSEQ multiplex PCR, lists solely in-frame clones and lacks some. Clone size and V and J calls were adopted from that table, with D and trimming inferred from the DNA. The sample lists 70,000 to 100,000 clones; nearly 90% were seen once. The CDR3 extends over 14 amino acids. CDR1 is SGHRS, CDR2 YFSETQ, per germline. Unmatched junction bases numbered 7, after V lost 3 bases and J lost 6 bases. Sample: peripheral blood. The sequence derives from a woman older than 75 with active or convalescent COVID-19. V is TRBV5-1 and J is TRBJ2-7; TRBD2 agrees at 9 bases. The CDR3 loop is CASSSTSGNPEQYF. The CDR3 nucleotides read TGCGCCAGCAGCTCGACTAGCGGTAACCCCGAGCAGTACTTC.